This TCR beta chain was sequenced in a study of blood T cells in healthy people across ages. V dropped 2 bases and J dropped 6 bases, with 12 bases sitting between them. The germline gives CDR1 KGHSH, CDR2 LQKENI. CDR3 length: 14 residues. Overall study results and limits: Naive CD4+ cell counts and diversity both ran higher in long-lived than in aged donors.

With regard to this clonotype: Its antigen is unknown.

A J-beta primer mix and a sample-barcoded 5' primer were used in a second PCR of about 7 to 12 cycles. Each of the cDNA molecules was tagged by a template-switch adaptor with 12 random nucleotides. MiXCR was run by TCRdb on the 5' RACE reads, yielding one entry per CDR3 protein. The table records about 760,000 distinct CDR3 sequences, approximately 60% of them present only once. This clonotype originated in a middle-aged man in good health. Sequenced: blood. The rearrangement uses TRBV18 and TRBJ2-3, with D perhaps matching TRBD1 (5 bases). The chain's CDR3 is CASSPGPGPDTQYF. CDR3 DNA sequence: TGTGCCAGCTCACCAGGGCCAGGGCCCGATACGCAGTATTTT.